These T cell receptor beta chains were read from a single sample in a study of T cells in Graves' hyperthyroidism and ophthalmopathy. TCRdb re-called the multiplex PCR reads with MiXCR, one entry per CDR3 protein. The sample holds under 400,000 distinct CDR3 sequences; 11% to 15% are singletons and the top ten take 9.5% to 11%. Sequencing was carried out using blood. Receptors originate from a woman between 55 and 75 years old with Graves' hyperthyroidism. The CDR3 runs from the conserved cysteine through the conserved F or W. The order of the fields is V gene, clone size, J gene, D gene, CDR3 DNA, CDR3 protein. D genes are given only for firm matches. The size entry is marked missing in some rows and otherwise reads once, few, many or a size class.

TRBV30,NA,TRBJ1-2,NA,TGTGCCTGGAGTGGTAGAGGGAAGGACTACTTCTATGGCTACACCTTC,CAWSGRGKDYFYGYTF
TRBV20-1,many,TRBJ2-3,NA,TGCAGTGCTAGAGATCCAGGGACCAACACAGATACGCAGTATTTT,CSARDPGTNTDTQYF
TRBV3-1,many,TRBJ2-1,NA,TGTGCCAGCAGCCAAGGTGGGGCTAGAGGACTACTTGAGCAGTTCTTC,CASSQGGARGLLEQFF
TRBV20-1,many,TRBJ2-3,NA,TGCAGTCCTCGAACCCTGCTGACCCGGACGTTTCCCCCAGATACGCAGTATTTT,CSPRTLLTRTFPPDTQYF
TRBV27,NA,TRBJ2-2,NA,TGTGCCAGCAAGGGCAGAGACCCGAACACCGGGGAGCTGTTTTTT,CASKGRDPNTGELFF
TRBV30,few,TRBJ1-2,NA,TGTGGCTGCCGGGGGGTAGGGGGCTACACCTTC,CGCRGVGGYTF
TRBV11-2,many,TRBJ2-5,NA,TGTGCCAGCAGCTTGGGGTATGCTAAAGAGACCCAGTACTTC,CASSLGYAKETQYF
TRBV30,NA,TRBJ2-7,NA,TGTGCCTGGAGTGTCAGGAACGAGCAGTACTTC,CAWSVRNEQYF
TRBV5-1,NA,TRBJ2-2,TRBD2,TGCGCCAGCAGTTCGGGACTAGCGGGAGTGGGGTTCAACACCGGGGAGCTGTTTTTT,CASSSGLAGVGFNTGELFF
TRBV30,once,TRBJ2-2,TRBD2,TGTGCCTGGAGTCCTCTGGATCTAGCGGAAAGCACCGGGGAGCTGTTTTTT,CAWSPLDLAESTGELFF
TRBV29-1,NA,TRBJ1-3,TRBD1,TGCAGCGTTGCAGGGGGCTCTGGAAACACCATATATTTT,CSVAGGSGNTIYF
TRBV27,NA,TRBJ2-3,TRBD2,TGTGCCAGCAGTAGGGTTGGGACTAGCGGGACTGTAGATACGCAGTATTTT,CASSRVGTSGTVDTQYF
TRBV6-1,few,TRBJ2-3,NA,TGTGCCAGCACCAAAAGGACTAACTCGGGGGATACGCAGTATTTT,CASTKRTNSGDTQYF
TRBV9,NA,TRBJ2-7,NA,TGTGCCAGCAGCGTAGGGTCCAGCCTCTACGAGCAGTACTTC,CASSVGSSLYEQYF
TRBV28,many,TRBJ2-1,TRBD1,TGTGCCAGCAGCACCTCCGGGACAGTCTACAATGAGCAGTTCTTC,CASSTSGTVYNEQFF
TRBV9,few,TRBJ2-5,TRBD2,TGTGCCAGCAGCGTAGGTAATAGCGGGGGTCTCCAAGAGACCCAGTACTTC,CASSVGNSGGLQETQYF
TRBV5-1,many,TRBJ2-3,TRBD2,TGCGCCAGCAGCTCTATGCGGGAGTACGGCACAGATACGCAGTATTTT,CASSSMREYGTDTQYF
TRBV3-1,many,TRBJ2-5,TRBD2,TGTGCCAGCAGCCAAGTAGCAGTGGGGACTAGCGGCAAAGAGACCCAGTACTTC,CASSQVAVGTSGKETQYF
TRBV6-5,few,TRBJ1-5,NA,TGTGCCAGCAGTTACAATCGGGAACAGGGAGGTCAGCCCCAGCATTTT,CASSYNREQGGQPQHF
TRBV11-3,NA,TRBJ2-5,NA,TGTGCCAGCACTCATAGTCGGTACCAAGAGACCCAGTACTTC,CASTHSRYQETQYF
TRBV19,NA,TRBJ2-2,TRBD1,TGTGCCAGTAGCGGACAGGGGACCTATACCGGGGAGCTGTTTTTT,CASSGQGTYTGELFF
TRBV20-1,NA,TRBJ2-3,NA,TGCAGTGCTAGAGTCTCGGAAGCGCTGACAGATACGCAGTATTTT,CSARVSEALTDTQYF
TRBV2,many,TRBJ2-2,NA,TGTGCCAGCATTAGGCTAGCGTCGACCGGGGAGCTGTTTTTT,CASIRLASTGELFF
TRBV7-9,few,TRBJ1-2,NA,NA,CASSSTLGGPNYGYTF
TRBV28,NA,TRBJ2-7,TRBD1,TGTGCCAGCAGTCCCTCCCCGGGACAGGGGCGTAATAAATCCTACGAGCAGTACTTC,CASSPSPGQGRNKSYEQYF
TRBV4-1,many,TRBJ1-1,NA,TGCGCCAGCAGCCAAGGGGTTCTGGGAAGGCAGCTGAACACTGAAGCTTTCTTT,CASSQGVLGRQLNTEAFF
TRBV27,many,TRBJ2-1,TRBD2,TGTGCCAGCAGTCGCGGGAGGGAATACAATGAGCAGTTCTTC,CASSRGREYNEQFF
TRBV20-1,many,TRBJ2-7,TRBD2,TGCAGTGCTAGAGATCGGCGAGCGGGAGTGAACGAGCAGTACTTC,CSARDRRAGVNEQYF
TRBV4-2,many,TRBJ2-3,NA,TGTGCCAGCAGCCAAGGGGCTTGGGAGATGGTAGCAGATACGCAGTATTTT,CASSQGAWEMVADTQYF
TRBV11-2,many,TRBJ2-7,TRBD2,TGTGCCAGCAGCTTCCTGACTAGCGGGAGGCCTTACGAGCAGTACTTC,CASSFLTSGRPYEQYF
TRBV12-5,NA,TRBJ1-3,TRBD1,TGTGCTAGTGGTTTGGCCCCTAGGGGACAGAACTCTGGAAACACCATATATTTT,CASGLAPRGQNSGNTIYF
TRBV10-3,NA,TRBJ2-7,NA,TGTGCCATCAGTGATTTCACAGAGAGCTCCTACGAGCAGTACTTC,CAISDFTESSYEQYF
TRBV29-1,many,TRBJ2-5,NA,TGCAGCGCAGAAACCGGGACACGGGGCGGTGGGACCCAGTACTTC,CSAETGTRGGGTQYF
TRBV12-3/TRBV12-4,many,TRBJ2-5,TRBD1,TGTGCCAGCAGCCTGACCGGGACAGGGTGGGGAGAGACCCAGTACTTC,CASSLTGTGWGETQYF
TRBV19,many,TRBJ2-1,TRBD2,TGTGCCAGTAGTATAGCGGGACTAGCTCTCAATGAGCAGTTCTTC,CASSIAGLALNEQFF
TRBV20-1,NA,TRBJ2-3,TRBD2,TGCAGTGCTAGAGAATCAGCGGGAGGGCCCAGAGATACGCAGTATTTT,CSARESAGGPRDTQYF
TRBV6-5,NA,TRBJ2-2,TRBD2,TGTGCCAGCAGTTACCCGGGGGGAGGGGAGCTGTTTTTT,CASSYPGGGELFF
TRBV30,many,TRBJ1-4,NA,TGTGCCTGGAGTCGGTCTAATGAAAAACTGTTTTTT,CAWSRSNEKLFF
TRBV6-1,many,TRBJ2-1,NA,TGTGCCAGCAGTGAAGGGGGGAGCAATGAGCAGTTCTTC,CASSEGGSNEQFF
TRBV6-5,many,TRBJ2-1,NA,TGTGCCAGCAGTTACTCGGGAGCGGATGAGCAGTTCTTC,CASSYSGADEQFF
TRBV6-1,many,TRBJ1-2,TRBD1,TGTGCCAGCAGTGAAAGAGGGGGCGATGGCTACACCTTC,CASSERGGDGYTF